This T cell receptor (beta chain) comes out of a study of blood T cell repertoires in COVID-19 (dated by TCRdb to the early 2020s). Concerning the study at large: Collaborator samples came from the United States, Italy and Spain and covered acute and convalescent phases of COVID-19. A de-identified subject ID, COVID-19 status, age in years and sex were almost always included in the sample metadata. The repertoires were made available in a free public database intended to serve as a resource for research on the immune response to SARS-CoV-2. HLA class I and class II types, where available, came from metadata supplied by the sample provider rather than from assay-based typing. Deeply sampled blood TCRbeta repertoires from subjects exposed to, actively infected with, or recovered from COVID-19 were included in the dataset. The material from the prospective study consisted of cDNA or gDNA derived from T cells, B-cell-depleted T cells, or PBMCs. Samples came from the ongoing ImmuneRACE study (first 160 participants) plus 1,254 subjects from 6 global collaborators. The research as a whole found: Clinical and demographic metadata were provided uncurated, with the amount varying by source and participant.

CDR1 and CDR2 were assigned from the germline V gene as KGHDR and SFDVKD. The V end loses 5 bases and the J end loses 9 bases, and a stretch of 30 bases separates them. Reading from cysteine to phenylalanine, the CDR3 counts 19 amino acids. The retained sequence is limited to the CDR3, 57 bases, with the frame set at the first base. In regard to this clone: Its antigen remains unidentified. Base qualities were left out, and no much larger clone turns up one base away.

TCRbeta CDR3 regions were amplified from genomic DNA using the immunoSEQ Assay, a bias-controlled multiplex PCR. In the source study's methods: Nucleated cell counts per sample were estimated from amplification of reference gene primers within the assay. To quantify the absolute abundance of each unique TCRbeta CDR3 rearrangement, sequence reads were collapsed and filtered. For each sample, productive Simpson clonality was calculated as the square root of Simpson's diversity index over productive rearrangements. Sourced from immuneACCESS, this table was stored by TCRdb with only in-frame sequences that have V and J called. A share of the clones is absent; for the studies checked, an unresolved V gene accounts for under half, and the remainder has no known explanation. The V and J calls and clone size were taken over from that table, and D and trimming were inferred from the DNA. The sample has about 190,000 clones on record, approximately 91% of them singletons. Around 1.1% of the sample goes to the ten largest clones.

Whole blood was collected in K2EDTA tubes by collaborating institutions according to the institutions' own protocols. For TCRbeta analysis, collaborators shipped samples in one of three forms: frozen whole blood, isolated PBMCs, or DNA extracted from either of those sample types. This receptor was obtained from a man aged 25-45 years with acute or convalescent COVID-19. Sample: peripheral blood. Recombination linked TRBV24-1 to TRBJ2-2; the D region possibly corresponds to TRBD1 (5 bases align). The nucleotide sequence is TGTGCCACCAGTGGCCCAAAGGAGAGCAGGGTCGAGGTGTCCAGGGAGCTGTTTTTT. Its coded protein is CATSGPKESRVEVSRELFF.